This TCR beta chain emerged from a study of T cell responses to AZD1222 COVID-19 vaccine (dated by TCRdb to the early 2020s). As for the study more broadly: TCR sequencing covered more than 230 trial participants: 200 to 220 given two doses of AZD1222 and 26 given two doses of MenACWY control vaccine. Trial participants were enrolled into age subgroups of 18-55, 56-69 and 70-plus years, which contained approximately 150, 30 and 60 TCR-sequenced participants, respectively. Summary of the overall study and its limitations: Conclusions about previously exposed vaccinees are limited, since just five to seven AZD1222 recipients were seropositive for SARS-CoV-2 at baseline. The 56-69-year group was small, and its depth increase did not reach significance, likely because of low power. A significant rise in spike-specific TCR breadth and depth was observed after two AZD1222 doses relative to day 0 and relative to MenACWY recipients. Because no day 14 peak-response samples were available, the repertoires could be characterized only after the peak T cell response. Reportedly, close to half of the unique spike-specific TCRs recognized epitopes lying outside the regions that are mutated in the B.1.351 and B.1.1.7 variants. Vaccine-associated CD4 TCRs spanned the whole spike protein, with dominant responses in regions 160-218 and 743-854. Participants were mostly white British and included more females than males, and it was suggested by the authors that clonal diversity may have been underestimated.

The sample's time point, from its label and the paper: about 28 days (+/-7) after the second vaccine dose. AZD1222 recipients whose second dose came at about 4 weeks and those whose second dose came at about 12 weeks were combined into one group, since spike-specific TCR depth and breadth did not differ between the two schedules. Samples from vaccinated people were obtained from the UK trials COV001 and COV002, which included a single-blind randomized controlled phase 2/3 trial of AZD1222 (ChAdOx1 nCoV-19) in healthy adults. Trial participant PBMC samples were collected at day 0 and day 28 after the second dose for TCRbeta chain sequencing. The CDR3 regions of human TCRbeta chains were analyzed by immunosequencing. The authors' pipeline ran thus. Repertoire TCRs were checked for matches against a reference library of SARS-CoV-2-specific TCRs that had been generated using the MIRA antigen-specificity platform. Breadth meant the fraction of unique TCRs that were SARS-CoV-2-associated, whereas depth meant the fraction of total T cells that were SARS-CoV-2-associated. Using the MIRA data, every spike-specific TCR was mapped to the spike region that the TCR reacted to and assigned to either a CD4 or a CD8 class. Log10-transformed breadth and depth values were compared by one-way ANOVA with Sidak's multiple comparisons tests. TCRdb provides this immuneACCESS table in a form limited to in-frame rearrangements. Some clones are lacking; in checked studies, under half of them reflect an unresolved V gene, and why the rest are absent is not known. The V and J calls and clone size are taken from that table; D and trimming were inferred from the DNA. This sample is represented by around 85,000 clones; 90% of them were singletons. The top ten constitute about 1.3% of the sample.

As for this clone: The target of this receptor is not known. No per-base quality is available; no much larger clone lies one base away.

The germline V gene sets CDR1 to LGHNA and CDR2 to YNFKEQ. The CDR3 sequence holds 13 residues, the cysteine and phenylalanine included. Only the CDR3 part of the read is kept: 39 bases, read in frame from the first base. Trimming at the junction amounts to 4 bases on V and 4 bases on J, and the germline ends lie 10 bases apart. This TCR came from an adult who received the AZD1222 COVID-19 vaccine. Here the chain combines TRBV4-2 and TRBJ1-2; no D gene can be assigned with confidence. The sequenced sample was peripheral blood, obtained 28 days after the second AZD1222 dose. The CDR3 protein is CASSPREVYGYTF. Here is the DNA: TGTGCCAGCAGCCCGAGGGAGGTCTATGGCTACACCTTC.